This note documents a single TCR beta chain sequence. Its specificity is unknown. These data originate in a study of a mutant IDH1 vaccine in newly diagnosed glioma. Turning to the study itself: Treated patients, approximately 60% male and roughly 40% female, averaged approximately 40 years of age. Radiotherapy, temozolomide, or both had been given previously, and both were given to most. The study, taken as a whole, reports: There were vaccine-induced immune responses in roughly 95% of the patients. No link was apparently found between pseudoprogression and changes in top peripheral T cell clonotypes.

This table comes from immunoSEQ multiplex PCR, and its TCRdb copy is limited to in-frame clones, with some not included. The sample holds some 60,000 clones; around 92% are singletons and the top ten take about 2.5%. Trimming took 0 bases from V and 1 from J, leaving 5 bases between them. The CDR3 is made up of 14 amino acids. CDR1 and CDR2 from the germline V gene are SGHRS and YFSETQ. Described time point: baseline, week 1 (first vaccination visit). Treatment given: pre-vaccination baseline after standard-of-care therapy. The chain recombines TRBV5-1 with TRBJ2-4, with D hard to call. The source material was PBMCs, sampled from a glioma patient treated with radiotherapy, temozolomide or both. The receptor's source is a middle-aged man with glioma. CDR3 residues: CASSLEFAKNIQYF. The CDR3 DNA is TGCGCCAGCAGCTTGGAATTCGCCAAAAACATTCAGTACTTC.